The 5 T cell receptor beta chains in this list originate from one sample, sequenced in a study of T cell changes during pregnancy in multiple sclerosis. This table comes from immunoSEQ multiplex PCR, and its TCRdb copy is limited to in-frame clones, with some not included. This repertoire shows about 110,000 clones, about 90% found once; its top ten account for about 1.5%. The sample consisted of peripheral blood, taken before pregnancy. Every receptor here comes from a female donor with multiple sclerosis, enrolled in a pregnancy study.

The chain recombines TRBV7-3 with TRBJ2-3, with TRBD2 matching 7 bases. Germline assignment: CDR1 SGHTA and CDR2 FQGTGA. After removal of 0 bases from V and 3 bases from J, the junction contained 3 bases not matched to a gene. The CDR3 is 15 residues long. The chain's CDR3 is CASSLTGGGTDTQYF. In DNA, the CDR3 is TGTGCCAGCAGCTTAACTGGGGGGGGGACAGATACGCAGTATTTT.

The V call is TRBV27, the J call TRBJ2-2; 13 bases fit TRBD2. CDR3 size: 17 residues. The V segment lost 5 bases and the J segment 5 bases; nucleotides outside the gene matches: 8. CDR1 and CDR2 (germline): MNHEY, SMNVEV (reference sequence). The CDR3 reads CASSKPGLAGRTGELFF. CDR3 bases: TGTGCCAGCAGTAAGCCGGGACTAGCGGGACGAACCGGGGAGCTGTTTTTT.

This rearrangement joins TRBV6-5 to TRBJ2-7, with D maybe TRBD1 (6 bases). The CDR3 is 14 residues long. Trimming left V 6 bases short and J 3 bases short, with 15 bases between. Germline loops: CDR1 MNHEY, CDR2 SVGAGI. The CDR3 protein is CASREETGLYEQYF. As DNA, the CDR3 is TGTGCCAGCAGGGAGGAGACAGGACTCTACGAGCAGTACTTC.

The rearrangement joins TRBV4-1 to TRBJ1-3; 7 bases agree with TRBD1. Germline CDR1 is MGHRA and CDR2 is YSYEKL. The CDR3 loop spans 15 amino acids. The ends lost 1 base at V and 6 bases at J; junction bases unmatched: 6. This CDR3 is CASSQVRGRENTIYF. As DNA, the CDR3 is TGCGCCAGCAGCCAAGTGAGGGGGCGCGAAAACACCATATATTTT.

Only one count was recorded for this clone. The rearrangement uses TRBV5-4 and TRBJ2-2, with 7 bases lining up with TRBD2. The CDR3 loop spans 18 amino acids. In germline, CDR1 is SGHNT, CDR2 YYREEE (reference sequence). V shed 0 bases, J shed 3 bases, and the junction held 11 bases outside the gene matches. The CDR3, as DNA: TGTGCCAGCAGCTTGGGAGTTTACGAGGGGAGGGACACCGGGGAGCTGTTTTTT. Translated, it gives CASSLGVYEGRDTGELFF.